Each of the 17 T cell receptor beta chains below was sequenced from the same sample in a study of graft-versus-host responses after intestinal transplantation. Intraepithelial and lamina propria lymphocytes were released after the graft tissue was processed. Data came from immunoSEQ multiplex PCR; TCRdb stores just in-frame clones and leaves some out. This sample has under 20,000 clones, with around two thirds found just once. The material sequenced was ileum tissue, taken 14 days after transplant. These receptors originate from a human patient who received an intestinal transplant, so some T cells may come from the graft donor.

The V call is TRBV7-9, the J call TRBJ1-3; 7 nucleotides match TRBD1. This CDR3 region has 15 residues. Germline lookup yields CDR1 SEHNR and CDR2 FQNEAQ (reference sequence). J gave up 3 bases and V 6 bases, and 8 bases lay outside the gene matches. In DNA form, the CDR3 reads TGTGCCAGCAGATCAGACAGGGCGCATGGAAACACCATATATTTT. This gives the protein CASRSDRAHGNTIYF.

This rearrangement joins TRBV27 to TRBJ2-2; perhaps TRBD1 as D (6 bases). The germline gives CDR1 MNHEY, CDR2 SMNVEV (reference sequence). The ends were cut back, 5 bases at V and 0 bases at J, with 10 bases in the middle. CDR3 length equals 15 residues. This CDR3 is CASSLGQTNTGELFF. CDR3 sequence (DNA): TGTGCCAGCAGTCTAGGACAGACGAACACCGGGGAGCTGTTTTTT.

The rearrangement links TRBV7-9 to TRBJ2-1, with no clear D. V was shortened by 1 base and J by 6 bases, with 4 bases between the two germline ends. Germline CDR1 SEHNR, CDR2 FQNEAQ (reference sequence). The CDR3 is 12 residues long. CDR3 protein: CASSLDANEQFF. The DNA for the CDR3 is TGTGCCAGCAGCTTAGACGCCAATGAGCAGTTCTTC.

The CDR3 loop is CASSYGLAGQLNEQFF. The CDR3 bases are TGTGCCAGCAGCTACGGACTAGCGGGCCAACTCAATGAGCAGTTCTTC. The gene calls are TRBV4-2 and TRBJ2-1; 11 positions match TRBD2. V gave up 5 bases and J gave up 6 bases; unmatched junction bases: 9. The CDR3 covers 16 residues. Germline lookup yields CDR1 LGHNA and CDR2 YNFKEQ.

V and J are TRBV6-4 and TRBJ1-2; D gene ambiguous. Germline assignment: CDR1 MRHNA and CDR2 SNTAGT. Trimming pared 2 bases from V and 8 bases from J, leaving 0 bases between. This CDR3 region has 9 residues. Here the CDR3 reads CASSDGYTF. CDR3 DNA: TGTGCCAGCAGTGACGGCTACACCTTC.

This rearrangement joins TRBV6-5 to TRBJ2-7; maybe TRBD1 (6 bases). Trimming took 5 bases from V and 4 from J, leaving 12 bases between them. The germline CDR1 and CDR2 sequences are MNHEY and SVGAGI. The CDR3 covers 13 residues. The CDR3 DNA reads TGTGCCAGCAGTCTTCAGGGGACGTACGAGCAGTACTTC. It translates to CASSLQGTYEQYF.

This chain uses TRBV11-2 with TRBJ2-7; D is perhaps TRBD2 (5 bases). The CDR3 length is 12 residues. Looked up from germline, CDR1 is SGHAT and CDR2 is FQNNGV. V dropped 3 bases and J dropped 4 bases, with 7 bases sitting between them. This chain's CDR3 is CASSFGMYEQYF. As DNA, the CDR3 is TGTGCCAGCAGCTTCGGGATGTACGAGCAGTACTTC. The variable domain in full, with the rest retrieved from reference TRBV11-2 and TRBJ2-7, is EAGVAQSPRYKIIEKRQSVAFWCNPISGHATLYWYQQILGQGPKLLIQFQNNGVVDDSQLPKDRFSAERLKGVDSTLKIQPAKLEDSAVYLCASSFGMYEQYFGPGTRLTVT.

The chain combines TRBV7-6 with TRBJ2-1, with 8 bases that match TRBD2. Unmatched junction bases numbered 3, after V lost 2 bases and J lost 0 bases. CDR3 length: 16 amino acids. Germline values: CDR1 SGHVS, CDR2 FNYEAQ. The CDR3 DNA follows: TGTGCCAGCAGCTTACTAGCGGGTAGCTCCTACAATGAGCAGTTCTTC. It specifies CASSLLAGSSYNEQFF.

This clone has a handful of counts. The chain employs TRBV11-2 and TRBJ1-1, with D perhaps TRBD1 (5 bases). The V gene's germline CDR1 is SGHAT and CDR2 FQNNGV. This CDR3 is built from 14 residues. Trimming left V 1 base short and J 1 base short, with 7 bases between. The CDR3 DNA reads as TGTGCCAGCAGCTTAGGCGGGGCGAACACTGAAGCTTTCTTT. Amino acid sequence: CASSLGGANTEAFF. Supplemented by reference TRBV11-2 and TRBJ1-1, the full variable domain reads EAGVAQSPRYKIIEKRQSVAFWCNPISGHATLYWYQQILGQGPKLLIQFQNNGVVDDSQLPKDRFSAERLKGVDSTLKIQPAKLEDSAVYLCASSLGGANTEAFFGQGTRLTVV.

The chain employs TRBV27 and TRBJ2-7; 9 bases fit TRBD2. The CDR3 consists of 13 residues. Germline V lookup: CDR1 MNHEY, CDR2 SMNVEV (reference sequence). The ends lost 5 bases at V and 4 bases at J; junction bases unmatched: 3. CDR3 DNA: TGTGCCAGCAGTCCCGGACTAGCGTACGAGCAGTACTTC. This codes for CASSPGLAYEQYF.

This clone was seen just once. The chain has TRBV30 and TRBJ1-2; the match to TRBD1 covers 9 bases. The CDR3 has 16 amino acids. Per the germline V gene, CDR1 is GTSNPN and CDR2 is SVGIG (reference sequence). V lost 0 bases, J lost 3 bases, and 8 bases stayed unmatched. CDR3 in DNA: TGTGCCTGGAGTGTCCGAACGGGACAGGGCGACTATGGCTACACCTTC. Its translation: CAWSVRTGQGDYGYTF.

The V call is TRBV6-5, the J call TRBJ1-1; D is uncertain. Germline CDR1 and CDR2: MNHEY and SVGAGI. CDR3 length: 13 residues. The ends were cut back, 2 bases at V and 0 bases at J, with 4 bases in the middle. CDR3 nucleotides: TGTGCCAGCAGTTACGTAGTGAACACTGAAGCTTTCTTT. It is translated as CASSYVVNTEAFF.

In its sample, this clone was seen a few times. The chain couples TRBV5-5 to TRBJ1-2; D uncertain. Trimming pared 0 bases from V and 7 bases from J, leaving 10 bases between. Germline CDR1 and CDR2: SGHKS and YYEKEE (reference sequence). The CDR3 is 13 residues long. This CDR3 is CASSLEWAGGYTF. The CDR3, as DNA: TGTGCCAGCAGCTTGGAGTGGGCCGGTGGCTACACCTTC.

The chain is built from TRBV5-1 and TRBJ2-1; 10 bases align to TRBD2. The V segment lost 4 bases and the J segment 6 bases; nucleotides outside the gene matches: 10. CDR1 and CDR2 from the germline V gene are SGHRS and YFSETQ. The CDR3 runs 16 residues. CDR3 DNA sequence: TGCGCCAGCAGCCCCCCGGTAGCGGGGGGCCTCAATGAGCAGTTCTTC. Encoded protein: CASSPPVAGGLNEQFF.

This chain joins TRBV5-1 and TRBJ1-6; no clear D. This CDR3 has 15 amino acids. V lost 4 bases and J lost 10, with 18 bases in between. Per the germline V gene, CDR1 is SGHRS and CDR2 is YFSETQ. CDR3 in amino acids: CASSAGQVIRSPLHF. CDR3 coding DNA: TGCGCCAGCAGCGCCGGCCAGGTAATACGGTCACCCCTCCACTTT.

The chain employs TRBV2 and TRBJ2-2, with D possibly called TRBD1 or TRBD2 (5 bases each). The CDR3 covers 14 residues. Trimming left V 7 bases short and J 0 bases short, with 9 bases between. Germline loops: CDR1 SNHLY, CDR2 FYNNEI. CDR3 sequence (DNA): TGTGCCAGCATTCCGGGACCGAACACCGGGGAGCTGTTTTTT. Translating gives CASIPGPNTGELFF.

This clone was counted a few times. This chain uses TRBV18 with TRBJ1-1; D perhaps matches TRBD1 (6 bases). V was cut by 2 bases and J by 8 bases, with 15 bases left in between. The CDR3 loop spans 14 amino acids. Germline assignment: CDR1 KGHSH and CDR2 LQKENI. The CDR3 coding sequence is TGTGCCAGCTCACCAGGGGGGGCAGGGACCGAAGCTTTCTTT. Translated: CASSPGGAGTEAFF.